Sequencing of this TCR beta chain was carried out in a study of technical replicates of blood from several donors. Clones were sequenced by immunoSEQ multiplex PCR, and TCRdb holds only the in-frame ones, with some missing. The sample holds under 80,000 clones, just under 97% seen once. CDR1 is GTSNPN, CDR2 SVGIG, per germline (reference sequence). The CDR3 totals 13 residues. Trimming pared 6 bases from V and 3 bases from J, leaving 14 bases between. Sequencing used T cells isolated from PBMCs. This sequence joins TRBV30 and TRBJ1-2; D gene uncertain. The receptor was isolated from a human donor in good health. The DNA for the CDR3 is TGTGCCTGCCTAGGTGGGTTTGACTATGGCTACACCTTC. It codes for CACLGGFDYGYTF.